Each of the 27 T cell receptor beta chains below was sequenced from the same sample in a study of identical twins. TCRdb processed the 5' RACE reads anew with MiXCR; each CDR3 protein has one entry. The data hold approximately 500,000 distinct CDR3 sequences, with around 15% observed a single time. These data also formed part of another study, on yellow fever vaccine responses in identical twins.

Material for sequencing was CD4+ T cells sorted from blood. The receptors here all came from a woman between 18 and 29 years old in good health.

This clonotype was counted a few times. The CDR3 protein is CASSQEGQATDTQYF. DNA of the CDR3: TGTGCCAGCAGCCAAGAGGGACAGGCCACAGATACGCAGTATTTT. The rearrangement joins TRBV3-1 to TRBJ2-3, with TRBD1 matching 8 bases. V shed 0 bases, J shed 2 bases, and the junction held 1 base outside the gene matches. The CDR3 runs 15 residues. Germline values: CDR1 LGHDT, CDR2 YNNKEL (reference sequence).

This clonotype was found a few times. The chain links TRBV29-1 to TRBJ2-1; 9 nucleotides match TRBD2. Trimming cost V 4 bases and J 7 bases; bases outside gene matches: 11. The CDR3 has 15 residues. The V gene's germline CDR1 is SQVTM and CDR2 ANQGSEA. The CDR3 sequence: CSVVYWREGKNEQFF. The CDR3 DNA follows: TGCAGCGTTGTTTATTGGCGGGAGGGGAAAAATGAGCAGTTCTTC.

The genes are TRBV29-1 and TRBJ2-6, with D unresolved. V lost 3 bases and J lost 8, with 8 bases in between. The CDR3 totals 12 residues. From germline, CDR1 is SQVTM and CDR2 ANQGSEA. The CDR3 here is CSVDVGSNVLTF. CDR3 nucleotide sequence: TGCAGCGTTGATGTAGGTTCCAACGTCCTGACTTTC.

The chain joins TRBV3-1 to TRBJ2-1, with 9 bases identical to TRBD2. Germline V gene lookup returns CDR1 LGHDT and CDR2 YNNKEL (reference sequence). The CDR3 is made up of 15 amino acids. J lost 4 bases, V lost 6 bases, and 7 bases had no gene match. CDR3: CASRLAGAGYNEQFF. DNA of the CDR3: TGTGCCAGCAGATTAGCGGGAGCGGGGTACAATGAGCAGTTCTTC.

Comment on this clonotype: The junction does not match germline at one end; this may be a read error. This chain joins TRBV20-1 and TRBJ2-3, with D perhaps TRBD1 or TRBD2 (5 bases each). Germline values: CDR1 DFQATT, CDR2 SNEGSKA (reference sequence). CDR3 size: 15 residues. CDR3 nucleotide sequence: TGCAGTGCTTCCGATCCCGGGACCAGCAGAGATACGCAGTATTTT. It codes for CSASDPGTSRDTQYF.

This clonotype was observed a few times. CDR3 in DNA: TGTGCCAGCAGATCAGCGGGGGGGGGTACAGATACGCAGTATTTT. Translating gives CASRSAGGGTDTQYF. The rearrangement links TRBV27 to TRBJ2-3; 10 positions agree with TRBD2. V shed 6 bases and J 3 bases; nucleotides not matched to a gene: 6. CDR1 MNHEY and CDR2 SMNVEV come from the germline V gene (reference sequence). CDR3 length: 15 amino acids.

This clonotype came up a few times. The chain is built from TRBV29-1 and TRBJ1-1; tentative D call: TRBD1 (6 bases). Germline loops: CDR1 SQVTM, CDR2 ANQGSEA. The CDR3 loop spans 13 amino acids. Trimming cost V 6 bases and J 1 base, with 12 bases left between them. CDR3 DNA sequence: TGCAGCGTGGAGGACAGAGCGAACACTGAAGCTTTCTTT. It specifies CSVEDRANTEAFF.

This sequence joins TRBV18 and TRBJ2-3; D gene uncertain. The germline gives CDR1 KGHSH, CDR2 LQKENI. Trimming cost V 3 bases and J 2 bases, with 12 bases left between them. CDR3 length equals 15 residues. Written as DNA, the CDR3 is TGTGCCAGCTCACCCGCCCGAGTAGACACAGATACGCAGTATTTT. Its protein is CASSPARVDTDTQYF. The variable domain in full, with the rest retrieved from reference TRBV18 and TRBJ2-3, is NAGVMQNPRHLVRRRGQEARLRCSPMKGHSHVYWYRQLPEEGLKFMVYLQKENIIDESGMPKERFSAEFPKEGPSILRIQQVVRGDSAAYFCASSPARVDTDTQYFGPGTRLTVL.

The chain has TRBV7-6 and TRBJ2-1, with TRBD2 identical over 7 bases. This CDR3 region has 15 residues. Germline V gene data show CDR1 as SGHVS and CDR2 as FNYEAQ. J was trimmed by 6 bases and V by 2 bases; bases with no gene match: 7. This chain's CDR3 is CASSLYRGVRNEQFF. The CDR3 bases are TGTGCCAGCAGCTTATACCGGGGGGTCCGCAATGAGCAGTTCTTC. The variable domain in full, with the rest retrieved from reference TRBV7-6 and TRBJ2-1, is GAGVSQSPRYKVTKRGQDVALRCDPISGHVSLYWYRQALGQGPEFLTYFNYEAQQDKSGLPNDRFSAERPEGSISTLTIQRTEQRDSAMYRCASSLYRGVRNEQFFGPGTRLTVL.

On this clonotype itself: The junction does not match germline at one end; this may be a read error. CDR3 residues: CACSQGTGNSEKLFF. Here the CDR3 DNA reads TGTGCCTGCAGCCAAGGGACAGGGAACAGTGAAAAACTGTTTTTT. V and J are TRBV9 and TRBJ1-4; 9 nucleotides agree with TRBD1. Germline V CDR1 and CDR2: SGDLS, YYNGEE. The length of the CDR3 is 15 residues.

This clonotype was seen a handful of times. CDR3 sequence (DNA): TGTGCCAGCAGCAATACGGGACTAGCGGGAGGAGCCGGGGAGCTGTTTTTT. This gives the protein CASSNTGLAGGAGELFF. The chain links TRBV7-2 to TRBJ2-2; 15 bases line up with TRBD2. The CDR3 has 17 amino acids. CDR1 SGHTA and CDR2 FQGNSA come from the germline V gene. J gave up 6 bases and V 5 bases, and 7 bases lay outside the gene matches. Full variable domain (rest looked up from reference TRBV7-2 and TRBJ2-2): GAGVSQSPSNKVTEKGKDVELRCDPISGHTALYWYRQSLGQGLEFLIYFQGNSAPDKSGLPSDRFSAERTGGSVSTLTIQRTQQEDSAVYLCASSNTGLAGGAGELFFGEGSRLTVL.

The J gene is TRBJ1-6, the V gene TRBV12-3 or TRBV12-4; 8 bases map to TRBD1. This CDR3 is 14 amino acids long. With 5 bases clipped from V and 7 bases from J, the junction kept 4 bases outside the gene matches. CDR3 protein: CASSPRTGNSPLHF. For the CDR3, the DNA is TGTGCCAGCAGTCCCCGGACAGGGAATTCACCCCTCCACTTT.

The V call is TRBV6-1, the J call TRBJ2-5, with TRBD1 identical over 7 bases. Unmatched junction bases numbered 10, after V lost 7 bases and J lost 5 bases. Germline-derived CDR1 and CDR2 are MNHNS and SASEGT. CDR3 length equals 14 residues. CDR3 protein: CASTQGGQVETQYF. The CDR3 nucleotides are TGTGCCAGCACGCAAGGAGGACAGGTGGAGACCCAGTACTTC.

V is TRBV28 and J is TRBJ2-4, with TRBD1 as a possible D gene (6 bases). Between the trimmed V and J ends, which lost 4 bases and 1 base, there was a span of 20 bases. The CDR3 loop spans 18 amino acids. Germline-derived CDR1 and CDR2 are MDHEN and SYDVKM. The CDR3 DNA reads as TGTGCCAGCAGTTCCTCCCCTGGACAGAAGATGGCCAAAAACATTCAGTACTTC. Translation: CASSSSPGQKMAKNIQYF. The whole variable domain, remainder taken from reference TRBV28 and TRBJ2-4, is DVKVTQSSRYLVKRTGEKVFLECVQDMDHENMFWYRQDPGLGLRLIYFSYDVKMKEKGDIPEGYSVSREKKERFSLILESASTNQTSMYLCASSSSPGQKMAKNIQYFGAGTRLSVL.

The chain employs TRBV18 and TRBJ2-7; 7 bases line up with TRBD1. Trimming removed 0 bases from V and 7 bases from J; junction bases left unmatched: 6. The CDR3 length is 14 residues. Germline V gives CDR1 KGHSH, CDR2 LQKENI. CDR3: CASSPPTGVGEQYV. The CDR3 DNA follows: TGTGCCAGCTCACCACCTACAGGGGTGGGGGAGCAGTACGTC.

This clonotype was counted between two and nine times. The V call is TRBV15, the J call TRBJ1-2, with no clear D. The CDR3 is made up of 14 amino acids. The V end lost 0 bases, the J end lost 8 bases, and 13 bases lay between the germline ends. Looked up from germline, CDR1 is LNHNV and CDR2 is YYDKDF (reference sequence). CDR3 protein: CATSRDKDVGGYTF. CDR3 nucleotide sequence: TGTGCCACCAGCAGAGATAAGGACGTCGGGGGCTACACCTTC.

This clonotype was found a few times. The chain uses TRBV11-2 and TRBJ2-3; D unresolved. The CDR3 extends over 15 amino acids. Germline V gene sequence: CDR1 SGHAT, CDR2 FQNNGV. Trimming stripped 1 base from V and 2 bases from J, with 10 bases between. The CDR3, as DNA: TGTGCCAGCAGCTTAGCACGGGTCCTCACAGATACGCAGTATTTT. This gives the protein CASSLARVLTDTQYF.

V is TRBV5-1 and J is TRBJ2-3; D is unclear. The CDR3 sequence is 13 residues long. In germline, CDR1 is SGHRS, CDR2 YFSETQ. Trimming removed 4 bases from V and 5 bases from J, with 11 bases in between. CDR3 bases: TGCGCCAGCAGCAGTGGCATCGTAGATACGCAGTATTTT. It encodes CASSSGIVDTQYF.

The chain joins TRBV5-1 to TRBJ1-1; weak D call: TRBD1 (5 bases). Trimming removed 3 bases at V and 0 bases at J, with 12 bases between. Per germline, CDR1 SGHRS and CDR2 YFSETQ. CDR3 size: 15 residues. CDR3 nucleotide sequence: TGCGCCAGCAGCTCAATGCCAGGGATGAACACTGAAGCTTTCTTT. This encodes CASSSMPGMNTEAFF.

The chain uses TRBV11-3 and TRBJ1-5, with D possibly matching TRBD1 (6 bases). The V gene lost 3 bases and the J gene lost 7 bases, with 16 bases spanning the gap. This CDR3 has 15 residues. Germline V gives CDR1 SGHNT, CDR2 YENEEA. The CDR3 reads CASSFTPQGRQPQHF. The CDR3 region has the DNA TGTGCCAGCAGCTTTACCCCCCAGGGGAGGCAGCCCCAGCATTTT. Filled out from reference TRBV11-3 and TRBJ1-5, the complete variable domain reads EAGVVQSPRYKIIEKKQPVAFWCNPISGHNTLYWYLQNLGQGPELLIRYENEEAVDDSQLPKDRFSAERLKGVDSTLKIQPAELGDSAVYLCASSFTPQGRQPQHFGDGTRLSIL.

This clonotype occurred a few times. The V gene is TRBV29-1, the J gene TRBJ1-4; TRBD1 aligns across 11 bases. The CDR3 extends over 13 amino acids. V was clipped by 6 bases and J by 5 bases; unmatched bases: 2. Germline CDR1 reads SQVTM; CDR2 reads ANQGSEA. In DNA, the CDR3 is TGCAGCGTCGGGACAGGGGGAAATGAAAAACTGTTTTTT. Its protein product is CSVGTGGNEKLFF.

The chain links TRBV20-1 to TRBJ1-1; D is unclear. Germline loops: CDR1 DFQATT, CDR2 SNEGSKA (reference sequence). There are 13 residues in the CDR3. Trimming took off 0 bases at V and 3 bases at J, with 8 bases between the two ends. The CDR3 is CSARDRLHTEAFF. CDR3 bases: TGCAGTGCTAGAGATCGGCTGCACACTGAAGCTTTCTTT.

The genes are TRBV5-1 and TRBJ2-1; a weak D match, TRBD2 (5 bases). From germline, CDR1 is SGHRS and CDR2 YFSETQ. This CDR3 has 16 amino acids. Trimming removed 4 bases at V and 8 bases at J, with 22 bases between. The chain's CDR3 is CASSKLPPPGRYEQFF. CDR3 DNA: TGCGCCAGCAGCAAACTACCCCCGCCGGGAAGGTATGAGCAGTTCTTC. Full variable domain (rest looked up from reference TRBV5-1 and TRBJ2-1): KAGVTQTPRYLIKTRGQQVTLSCSPISGHRSVSWYQQTPGQGLQFLFEYFSETQRNKGNFPGRFSGRQFSNSRSEMNVSTLELGDSALYLCASSKLPPPGRYEQFFGPGTRLTVL.

This clonotype showed up many times. The CDR3 coding sequence is TGTGCCAGCAGTTCAGACAGAGGAGGCTACACCTTC. Residues: CASSSDRGGYTF. This sequence joins TRBV12-3 or TRBV12-4 and TRBJ1-2; possibly TRBD1 for D (5 bases). V was clipped by 4 bases and J by 8 bases, with 11 bases between them. The CDR3 consists of 12 residues.

This clonotype has just a few counts. This rearrangement joins TRBV19 to TRBJ2-2, with a possible D match to TRBD1 (5 bases). The V end was cut by 7 bases, the J end by 4 bases, with 7 bases between. The germline CDR1 and CDR2 sequences are LNHDA and SQIVND (reference sequence). CDR3 length: 12 residues. CDR3 sequence reads: CASKQGTGELFF. Written as DNA, the CDR3 is TGTGCCAGTAAGCAGGGCACCGGGGAGCTGTTTTTT.

This clonotype occurred a few times. This chain links TRBV20-1 with TRBJ1-1; D possibly corresponds to TRBD1 (5 bases). In germline, CDR1 is DFQATT, CDR2 SNEGSKA (reference sequence). The CDR3 has 15 residues. Trimming took off 0 bases at V and 0 bases at J, with 11 bases between the two ends. CDR3 DNA: TGCAGTGCTAGAGATTGGGGGGGTCTGAACACTGAAGCTTTCTTT. Translated, it gives CSARDWGGLNTEAFF.

This clonotype came up a few times. This chain connects TRBV12-3 or TRBV12-4 to TRBJ1-1; D gene uncertain. The length of the CDR3 is 10 residues. V lost 10 bases and J lost 9, with 12 bases in between. The CDR3 nucleotides read TGTGCCACCCGAGGGCTTAAAGCTTTCTTT. Translation gives CATRGLKAFF.